Detailed here is one T cell receptor beta chain. These data are taken from a study of blood T cell repertoires in COVID-19. CDR1 is LNHNV, CDR2 YYDKDF, per germline (reference sequence). This CDR3 is built from 15 residues. V lost 5 bases, J lost 4 bases, and 8 bases stayed unmatched. The table came from immunoSEQ multiplex PCR; TCRdb's copy has only in-frame clones and leaves some out. The data show more than 150,000 clones, approximately 91% seen once. The source is a man between 65 and 80 years old with active or convalescent COVID-19. The chain joins TRBV15 to TRBJ2-1; 7 bases are a match to TRBD1. Sequenced material: peripheral blood. The CDR3: CATSRQRGRYNEQFF. The CDR3 DNA sequence: TGTGCCACCAGCCGACAGAGGGGGCGTTACAATGAGCAGTTCTTC.